This paragraph reports one TCR beta chain. CDR3 and TCR beta VDJ profiling relied on genomic DNA as the template. TCRdb reanalysed the reads using MiXCR and keeps one entry per CDR3 protein. The sample has about 200,000 distinct CDR3 sequences, 34% seen once. This sample stems from a study of CD8+CD57+ T cells in acquired aplastic anemia. V lost 3 bases and J 4 bases, leaving 15 bases between the germline ends. The CDR3 sequence is 14 residues long. Germline V gene data show CDR1 as DFQATT and CDR2 as SNEGSKA (reference sequence). The rearrangement links TRBV20-1 to TRBJ2-5; D perhaps matches TRBD2 (5 bases). Sequencing was performed on sorted CD4+, CD8+, or CD8+CD57+ T cells (not recorded which) from PBMCs. The TCR sequence derives from a human donor in good health, serving as a control. The CDR3 reads CSASSVGVGETQYF. For the CDR3, the DNA is TGCAGTGCTAGCTCCGTCGGGGTTGGAGAGACCCAGTACTTC.